This TCR beta chain derives from a study of a mutant IDH1 vaccine in newly diagnosed glioma. About the study: At weeks 1, 3, 5, 7, 11, 15, 19 and 23, patients received a vaccination, eight in all. Sex distribution of treated patients was roughly 62% male and 37.5% female; mean age was around 40 years. Patients got their first vaccination 4-6 weeks after radiotherapy alone, or with temozolomide cycles. Study-level findings and limits: Of all patients, 93.3% showed vaccine-induced immune responses.

Time point described: week 5, during vaccination. Each dose of the vaccine consisted of 300 ug of mutant IDH1 20-mer peptide, with topical imiquimod. Points on this clone: Antigen: not known.

Clones were sequenced by immunoSEQ multiplex PCR, and TCRdb holds only the in-frame ones, with some missing. The sample carries around 42,000 clones, 80% to 90% recorded once. The V and J ends lost 0 bases and 4 bases respectively, with 13 bases between them. Germline CDR1 is ENHRY and CDR2 is SYGVKD. CDR3 size: 16 residues. The material was PBMCs, obtained from a glioma patient whose treatment included an IDH1 peptide vaccine. The chain is built from TRBV10-3 and TRBJ1-3; perhaps TRBD1 as D (5 bases). This TCR was recovered from a man aged 35 to 55 with glioma. The CDR3, as DNA: TGTGCCATCAGTGAGTCTTGGGCAGGGTCCGGAAACACCATATATTTT. As protein: CAISESWAGSGNTIYF.